This passage covers 28 T cell receptor beta chains from one sample sequenced in a study of blood T cell repertoires in COVID-19. The repertoire was sequenced with immunoSEQ multiplex PCR; TCRdb's copy has only in-frame clones and lacks some. The table has around 260,000 clones, approximately 86% seen once. Sequences were obtained from peripheral blood. These receptors came from a man between 18 and 29 years old with active or convalescent COVID-19.

This clone was observed a single time. The chain has TRBV11-3 and TRBJ2-1; 7 bases agree with TRBD2. The CDR3 spans 15 residues. Germline CDR1 SGHNT, CDR2 YENEEA. The junction had 6 bases not matched to a gene; V was cut back by 1 base and J by 6 bases. The CDR3 coding sequence is TGTGCCAGCAGCTTAGTGGCGGGAGTTTTCAATGAGCAGTTCTTC. Protein: CASSLVAGVFNEQFF.

The rearrangement joins TRBV12-3 or TRBV12-4 to TRBJ2-7, with 7 bases lining up with TRBD1. The trim removed 7 bases at V and 2 bases at J, leaving 5 bases unmatched. The CDR3 covers 13 residues. CDR3 in amino acids: CASTRQGPYEQYF. CDR3 coding DNA: TGTGCCAGCACCCGACAGGGCCCCTACGAGCAGTACTTC.

This clone was detected a few times. The CDR3 here is CASSDRADQPQHF. The CDR3 nucleotides are TGTGCCAGCAGCGACCGTGCGGATCAGCCCCAGCATTTT. The gene calls are TRBV6-5 and TRBJ1-5; no clear D gene. V was shortened by 6 bases and J by 5 bases, with 11 bases between the two germline ends. CDR3 length equals 13 residues. Germline V lookup: CDR1 MNHEY, CDR2 SVGAGI.

The chain recombines TRBV11-3 with TRBJ2-3; no firm D call. CDR3 length: 13 residues. Germline V gene data show CDR1 as SGHNT and CDR2 as YENEEA. Trimming cost V 4 bases and J 2 bases, with 7 bases left between them. The CDR3 region has the DNA TGTGCCAGCAGCTCAGTATTCACAGATACGCAGTATTTT. Residues: CASSSVFTDTQYF.

J is TRBJ2-1 and V is TRBV10-3, with 9 bases matching TRBD2. Germline V lookup: CDR1 ENHRY, CDR2 SYGVKD. CDR3 size: 15 residues. V gave up 11 bases and J gave up 10 bases; unmatched junction bases: 18. CDR3 in DNA: TGTGCCTCACAAGCCGGGGCTAGCGGGGAGGGGGAGCAGTTCTTC. Its protein product is CASQAGASGEGEQFF.

This clone was counted once. The V gene is TRBV27, the J gene TRBJ2-7; D might be TRBD2 (6 bases). Per germline, CDR1 MNHEY and CDR2 SMNVEV (reference sequence). The CDR3 runs to 14 residues. The V end was cut by 6 bases, the J end by 5 bases, with 17 bases between. The CDR3 DNA reads TGTGCCAGCAGACGCATAAGCGGGCCCCACGAGCAGTACTTC. It encodes CASRRISGPHEQYF.

The CDR3 nucleotides are TGTGCCAGCAGTTTAGCGAACTCCTACGAGCAGTACTTC. Protein product: CASSLANSYEQYF. The V call is TRBV27, the J call TRBJ2-7; D gene ambiguous. CDR3 length: 13 amino acids. The ends were cut back, 2 bases at V and 0 bases at J, with 5 bases in the middle. Germline assignment: CDR1 MNHEY and CDR2 SMNVEV (reference sequence).

The V call is TRBV28, the J call TRBJ1-1, with D hard to call. The CDR3 extends over 13 amino acids. V was clipped by 6 bases and J by 5 bases, with 13 bases between them. From germline, CDR1 is MDHEN and CDR2 SYDVKM. CDR3 sequence reads: CASRHGGWTEAFF. The CDR3 DNA reads TGTGCCAGCAGACACGGAGGATGGACTGAAGCTTTCTTT.

This chain links TRBV25-1 with TRBJ1-4; perhaps TRBD1 as D (5 bases). V was clipped by 2 bases and J by 7 bases, with 20 bases between them. Germline V gives CDR1 MGHDK, CDR2 SYGVNS. The CDR3 totals 17 residues. The CDR3 nucleotides are TGTGCCAGCAGTGAAGCCTCGACTTCGGGGGGTGGTGAAAAACTGTTTTTT. This sequence encodes CASSEASTSGGGEKLFF.

The chain recombines TRBV4-3 with TRBJ2-3, with TRBD2 matching over 7 bases. Germline CDR1 and CDR2: LGHNA and YSLEER. The CDR3 covers 13 residues. The V and J ends lost 0 bases and 10 bases, in that order; junction bases with no gene match: 4. CDR3 coding DNA: TGCGCCAGCAGCCAAGAGCCAGCGGGACCGCAGTATTTT. Translating it yields CASSQEPAGPQYF.

The chain is built from TRBV3-1 (or the pseudogene TRBV3-2) and TRBJ1-2; D perhaps matches TRBD1 (5 bases). CDR3 length: 14 residues. Germline lookup yields CDR1 LGHDT and CDR2 YNNKEL (reference sequence). Trimming stripped 0 bases from V and 5 bases from J, with 10 bases between. In DNA, the CDR3 is TGTGCCAGCAGCCAAGATCGGGGGTGGTATGGCTACACCTTC. This codes for CASSQDRGWYGYTF.

J is TRBJ2-1 and V is TRBV9; 9 positions match TRBD1. The CDR3 is made up of 17 amino acids. With V trimmed by 4 bases and J by 8 bases, 16 bases remained unmatched. Germline assignment: CDR1 SGDLS and CDR2 YYNGEE. The CDR3 DNA reads as TGTGCCAGCAGCAACCCAAAAGGGATACAGGGGGCCTATGAGCAGTTCTTC. It encodes CASSNPKGIQGAYEQFF.

This clone showed up just once. The rearrangement links TRBV9 to TRBJ2-1; 9 positions agree with TRBD1. CDR1 and CDR2 from the germline V gene are SGDLS and YYNGEE. The CDR3 consists of 17 residues. J lost 6 bases, V lost 3 bases, and 13 bases had no gene match. DNA of the CDR3: TGTGCCAGCAGCGCCGCCTTCGGGACAGGGAGCCGCAATGAGCAGTTCTTC. Its translation is CASSAAFGTGSRNEQFF.

V and J are TRBV11-1 and TRBJ1-6; D is unresolved. The germline V gene has CDR1 SGHAT and CDR2 FQDESV (reference sequence). The CDR3 covers 16 residues. V was trimmed by 1 base and J by 0 bases, leaving 7 bases between them. Here the CDR3 DNA reads TGTGCCAGCAGCTTAGGCCGGAGCTCCTATAATTCACCCCTCCACTTT. Amino acids: CASSLGRSSYNSPLHF. Together with reference TRBV11-1 and TRBJ1-6, the CDR3 gives the full variable domain: EAEVAQSPRYKITEKSQAVAFWCDPISGHATLYWYRQILGQGPELLVQFQDESVVDDSQLPKDRFSAERLKGVDSTLKIQPAELGDSAMYLCASSLGRSSYNSPLHFGNGTRLTVT.

This chain joins TRBV30 and TRBJ1-1, with a weak D call TRBD1 (5 bases). The CDR3 runs 14 residues. The V and J ends lost 5 bases and 2 bases respectively, with 15 bases between them. Germline lookup yields CDR1 GTSNPN and CDR2 SVGIG (reference sequence). CDR3 sequence (DNA): TGTGCCTGGGACGGCGGGACTGTAAACACTGAAGCTTTCTTT. This sequence encodes CAWDGGTVNTEAFF.

J is TRBJ2-3 and V is TRBV28; D ambiguous. Trimming shortened V by 7 bases and J by 0 bases, and 5 bases separated the two germline ends. The CDR3 runs 12 residues. Germline V gene sequence: CDR1 MDHEN, CDR2 SYDVKM. CDR3 in amino acids: CASTVSTDTQYF. In DNA, the CDR3 is TGTGCCAGCACAGTAAGCACAGATACGCAGTATTTT.

This chain connects TRBV24-1 to TRBJ2-7; 11 bases are a match to TRBD2. The CDR3 runs to 15 residues. The junction had 6 bases not matched to a gene; V was cut back by 3 bases and J by 6 bases. Per the germline V gene, CDR1 is KGHDR and CDR2 is SFDVKD. The CDR3 sequence is CATSDVTSGRSEQYF. CDR3 nucleotide sequence: TGTGCCACCAGTGATGTTACTAGCGGGAGAAGCGAGCAGTACTTC.

V usage is TRBV30 and J usage is TRBJ2-3, with 8 bases fitting TRBD2. Trimming cost V 4 bases and J 10 bases; bases outside gene matches: 13. The CDR3 runs 14 residues. The germline gives CDR1 GTSNPN, CDR2 SVGIG (reference sequence). This CDR3 is CAWTAGAGEGAQYF. The CDR3 DNA is TGTGCCTGGACGGCCGGAGCGGGAGAGGGCGCGCAGTATTTT.

This chain links TRBV19 with TRBJ1-4; tentatively, D is TRBD1 (6 bases). Trimming took off 3 bases at V and 7 bases at J, with 18 bases between the two ends. The CDR3 is made up of 16 amino acids. Germline CDR1 LNHDA, CDR2 SQIVND (reference sequence). CDR3 residues: CASSMEAPGTSEKLFF. CDR3 sequence (DNA): TGTGCCAGTAGTATGGAGGCCCCCGGGACAAGTGAAAAACTGTTTTTT.

The rearrangement uses TRBV6-5 and TRBJ1-1; weak D call: TRBD1 (5 bases). CDR1 MNHEY and CDR2 SVGAGI come from the germline V gene. Deletions cut 2 bases from V and 3 bases from J, with 13 bases between. The length of the CDR3 is 15 residues. This CDR3 reads CASSYGAWGDTEAFF. The CDR3 DNA reads as TGTGCCAGCAGTTACGGCGCATGGGGGGACACTGAAGCTTTCTTT.

This chain uses TRBV5-1 with TRBJ1-2, with TRBD1 matching over 9 bases. Germline V gene data show CDR1 as SGHRS and CDR2 as YFSETQ. This CDR3 has 15 amino acids. V lost 0 bases and J lost 7; bases outside the gene matches: 7. DNA for the CDR3: TGCGCCAGCAGCTTGGCCCCGGACAGGGGCGCTGGCTACACCTTC. It yields the protein CASSLAPDRGAGYTF.

The chain combines TRBV12-3 or TRBV12-4 with TRBJ2-1, with a tentative D call TRBD1 (5 bases). Trimming pared 2 bases from V and 4 bases from J, leaving 6 bases between. CDR3 size: 13 residues. The CDR3 spells CASSLRQYNEQFF. DNA of the CDR3: TGTGCCAGCAGTTTAAGACAGTACAATGAGCAGTTCTTC.

This chain connects TRBV27 to TRBJ2-2; 10 positions match TRBD1. Germline V CDR1 and CDR2: MNHEY, SMNVEV (reference sequence). This CDR3 is 18 amino acids long. With 2 bases clipped from V and 6 bases from J, the junction kept 12 bases outside the gene matches. The CDR3 DNA is TGTGCCAGCAGTTTACTGACAGGGGGCGGTCGGATCTCCGGGGAGCTGTTTTTT. Protein product: CASSLLTGGGRISGELFF.

This clone was seen a single time. The chain recombines TRBV4-3 with TRBJ1-1; D not certain. The CDR3 contains 16 residues. Germline assignment: CDR1 LGHNA and CDR2 YSLEER. Trimming left V 0 bases short and J 3 bases short, with 14 bases between. This CDR3 reads CASSQDSVLSDTEAFF. DNA of the CDR3: TGCGCCAGCAGCCAAGATTCAGTCTTGAGCGACACTGAAGCTTTCTTT.

This clone appeared a few times. The chain couples TRBV19 to TRBJ1-5, with D uncertain. The germline V gene has CDR1 LNHDA and CDR2 SQIVND (reference sequence). The CDR3 is made up of 14 amino acids. Trimming shortened V by 7 bases and J by 5 bases, and 15 bases separated the two germline ends. The CDR3 region has the DNA TGTGCCAGTAAAACAGATCAATCTGATCAGCCCCAGCATTTT. Translated, it gives CASKTDQSDQPQHF.

The chain links TRBV11-3 to TRBJ1-1, with 7 nucleotides matching TRBD1. CDR3 length: 12 residues. Germline V lookup: CDR1 SGHNT, CDR2 YENEEA. With 1 base clipped from V and 11 bases from J, the junction kept 4 bases outside the gene matches. The CDR3 nucleotides are TGTGCCAGCAGCTTAGGGCCAGGGGGGGCTTTCTTT. Its translation is CASSLGPGGAFF. Variable domain in full (rest from reference TRBV11-3 and TRBJ1-1): EAGVVQSPRYKIIEKKQPVAFWCNPISGHNTLYWYLQNLGQGPELLIRYENEEAVDDSQLPKDRFSAERLKGVDSTLKIQPAELGDSAVYLCASSLGPGGAFFGQGTRLTVV.

This chain connects TRBV7-2 to TRBJ2-7; 7 nucleotides agree with TRBD1. Trimming removed 7 bases from V and 4 bases from J; junction bases left unmatched: 10. The CDR3 covers 14 residues. CDR1 and CDR2 (germline): SGHTA, FQGNSA. CDR3 region: CASTTGTAPYEQYF. The CDR3 DNA sequence: TGTGCCAGCACCACCGGGACAGCCCCGTACGAGCAGTACTTC.

J is TRBJ1-2 and V is TRBV12-3 or TRBV12-4; unclear D gene. CDR3 size: 12 residues. V lost 5 bases and J 4 bases, leaving 8 bases between the germline ends. The CDR3 nucleotides are TGTGCCAGCAGTCGACAAGGCTATGGCTACACCTTC. This translates into CASSRQGYGYTF.